What follows are 5 T cell receptor beta chains derived from one specimen sequenced in a study of T cell responses to AZD1222 COVID-19 vaccine. TCRdb's table, derived via immunoSEQ multiplex PCR, lists solely in-frame clones and lacks some. The table lists around 140,000 clones, 75% to 95% of them singletons. The input for sequencing was peripheral blood, taken 28 days after the second AZD1222 dose. The receptors were gathered from an adult who received the AZD1222 COVID-19 vaccine.

The V gene is TRBV20-1, the J gene TRBJ1-6; D gene ambiguous. V was clipped by 3 bases and J by 19 bases, with 16 bases between them. This CDR3 is 11 amino acids long. CDR1 and CDR2 (germline): DFQATT, SNEGSKA (reference sequence). The CDR3 DNA is TGCAGTGCTAGCGCCCGACGGGGATTTCACTTT. It translates to CSASARRGFHF.

The chain employs TRBV7-9 and TRBJ1-1; a weak D match, TRBD1 (6 bases). Between the trimmed V and J ends, which lost 0 bases and 0 bases, there was a span of 8 bases. This CDR3 comprises 15 residues. Germline CDR1 is SEHNR and CDR2 is FQNEAQ (reference sequence). In DNA, the CDR3 is TGTGCCAGCAGCTTAGCCCAGGGGCTGAACACTGAAGCTTTCTTT. Translation gives CASSLAQGLNTEAFF.

This clone occurred a few times. The chain combines TRBV14 with TRBJ2-7; TRBD1 matches at 12 bases. Trimming took 3 bases from V and 7 from J; bases not matched to a gene: 7. Looked up from germline, CDR1 is SGHDN and CDR2 is FVKESK. This CDR3 has 15 amino acids. CDR3: CASSHRDRGLWEQYF. DNA of the CDR3: TGTGCCAGCAGCCACCGGGACAGGGGGCTGTGGGAGCAGTACTTC.

The V gene is TRBV7-9, the J gene TRBJ1-5, with D unclear. Trimming took 5 bases from V and 5 from J, leaving 13 bases between them. CDR1 and CDR2 from the germline V gene are SEHNR and FQNEAQ (reference sequence). There are 14 residues in the CDR3. CDR3 protein: CASSRGSGDQPQHF. The DNA of the CDR3 is TGTGCCAGCAGCCGTGGTAGCGGCGATCAGCCCCAGCATTTT.

V is TRBV6-1 and J is TRBJ1-1; maybe TRBD1 (6 bases). V lost 8 bases to trimming and J lost 4 bases, with 14 bases between them. Germline V gene data show CDR1 as MNHNS and CDR2 as SASEGT. This CDR3 contains 13 residues. This chain's CDR3 is CASRLQGGTEAFF. The CDR3 DNA reads TGTGCCAGCCGCCTACAGGGCGGCACTGAAGCTTTCTTT.